A selection of T cell receptor beta chains follows, all from one sample in a study of T cell responses to AZD1222 COVID-19 vaccine. Libraries were prepared by immunoSEQ multiplex PCR; TCRdb keeps only in-frame clonotypes and omits some of them. The table has about 140,000 clones, about 92% seen once. Sample: peripheral blood, taken 28 days after the second AZD1222 dose. Receptor source: an adult who received the AZD1222 COVID-19 vaccine. Each CDR3 is given with its conserved first and last residue. The order of the fields is J gene, V gene, clone size, D gene, CDR3 DNA, CDR3 protein. A D gene is named only where the DNA matches it firmly. Clone size is stated in some rows and not others, as once, few, many or a class when expanded.

j_gene: TRBJ1-2
v_gene: TRBV12-5
abundance: NA
d_gene: TRBD1
CDR3nt: TGTGCTAGTGGTTTGATACTGGACAGGGATAGGAACTATGGCTACACCTTC
CDR3aa: CASGLILDRDRNYGYTF

j_gene: TRBJ2-2
v_gene: TRBV30
abundance: NA
d_gene: NA
CDR3nt: TGTGCCTGGAGTTCACAGGGCACCGGGGAGCTGTTTTTT
CDR3aa: CAWSSQGTGELFF

j_gene: TRBJ2-3
v_gene: TRBV27
abundance: NA
d_gene: NA
CDR3nt: TGTGCCAGTGTGGTGGAGGGTACGCAGTATTTT
CDR3aa: CASVVEGTQYF

j_gene: TRBJ2-3
v_gene: TRBV6-5
abundance: NA
d_gene: NA
CDR3nt: TGTGCCAGCAGTATCAGGACTAGCACAGATACGCAGTATTTT
CDR3aa: CASSIRTSTDTQYF

j_gene: TRBJ1-1
v_gene: TRBV7-3
abundance: NA
d_gene: NA
CDR3nt: TGTGCCAGCAGCTTAGATGGCAGGGCGGCCGAAGCTTTCTTT
CDR3aa: CASSLDGRAAEAFF

j_gene: TRBJ1-5
v_gene: TRBV19
abundance: NA
d_gene: NA
CDR3nt: TGTGCCAGTAGTATGACGGGTGTTAGCAATCAGCCCCAGCATTTT
CDR3aa: CASSMTGVSNQPQHF

j_gene: TRBJ1-2
v_gene: TRBV19
abundance: NA
d_gene: TRBD1
CDR3nt: TGTGCCAGTACCAAAGGGGACAGGGACCTTAACTATGGCTACACCTTC
CDR3aa: CASTKGDRDLNYGYTF

j_gene: TRBJ1-1
v_gene: TRBV5-4
abundance: NA
d_gene: NA
CDR3nt: TGTGCCAGCCGCGCGGGGGGGCTTATGAACACTGAAGCTTTCTTT
CDR3aa: CASRAGGLMNTEAFF

j_gene: TRBJ2-7
v_gene: TRBV5-6
abundance: NA
d_gene: TRBD2
CDR3nt: TGTGCCAGCAGCTTGCAGTTGGCTAGCGGGAGGAACGAGCAGTACTTC
CDR3aa: CASSLQLASGRNEQYF

j_gene: TRBJ1-1
v_gene: TRBV28
abundance: NA
d_gene: TRBD1
CDR3nt: TGTGCCAGCATGACAGGGGTGAACACTGAAGCTTTCTTT
CDR3aa: CASMTGVNTEAFF

j_gene: TRBJ1-4
v_gene: TRBV7-2
abundance: NA
d_gene: NA
CDR3nt: TGTGCCAGCAGCTTAATGGGGGCTGGGGAAAAACTGTTTTTT
CDR3aa: CASSLMGAGEKLFF

j_gene: TRBJ2-2
v_gene: TRBV19
abundance: NA
d_gene: TRBD2
CDR3nt: TGTGCCAGTAGTATAGATAGCGGGGGGTACACCGGGGAGCTGTTTTTT
CDR3aa: CASSIDSGGYTGELFF

j_gene: TRBJ2-7
v_gene: TRBV3-1/TRBV3-2
abundance: NA
d_gene: TRBD2
CDR3nt: TGTGCCAGCAGCCAAGGCAGCGGGATGTACTTC
CDR3aa: CASSQGSGMYF

j_gene: TRBJ2-5
v_gene: TRBV29-1
abundance: NA
d_gene: TRBD2
CDR3nt: TGCAGCGCCCGGGGGAGGGAGGGCGAGGGAGAGACCCAGTACTTC
CDR3aa: CSARGREGEGETQYF

j_gene: TRBJ1-4
v_gene: TRBV5-1
abundance: NA
d_gene: TRBD1
CDR3nt: TGCGCCAGCAGCTCGGACAGGGGGCATGAAAAACTGTTTTTT
CDR3aa: CASSSDRGHEKLFF

j_gene: TRBJ1-2
v_gene: TRBV2
abundance: NA
d_gene: NA
CDR3nt: TGTGCCAGCAGTGAAAGACAGCTTTATGGCTACACCTTC
CDR3aa: CASSERQLYGYTF

j_gene: TRBJ2-7
v_gene: TRBV27
abundance: NA
d_gene: NA
CDR3nt: TGTGCCAGCAGTACTGGGGCAGTAGGGGAGCAGTACTTC
CDR3aa: CASSTGAVGEQYF

j_gene: TRBJ2-1
v_gene: TRBV14
abundance: NA
d_gene: TRBD2
CDR3nt: TGTGCCAGCAGCCAAGTTGGACTAGCGGGCCTCTACAATGAGCAGTTCTTC
CDR3aa: CASSQVGLAGLYNEQFF

j_gene: TRBJ1-5
v_gene: TRBV5-5
abundance: few
d_gene: NA
CDR3nt: TGTGCCAGCAGCCTCTACGGCAATAGCAATCAGCCCCAGCATTTT
CDR3aa: CASSLYGNSNQPQHF

j_gene: TRBJ1-1
v_gene: TRBV18
abundance: NA
d_gene: NA
CDR3nt: TGTGCCAGCTCACCAGGGGAGGACACTGAAGCTTTCTTT
CDR3aa: CASSPGEDTEAFF

j_gene: TRBJ1-6
v_gene: TRBV7-9
abundance: once
d_gene: NA
CDR3nt: TGTGCCAGCAGCTTAGCGTCGGGGTTTTCACCCCTCCACTTT
CDR3aa: CASSLASGFSPLHF

j_gene: TRBJ1-2
v_gene: TRBV4-3
abundance: NA
d_gene: NA
CDR3nt: TGCGCCAGCAGCCAGGGCCTACAGGGTTGGGTCTATGGCTACACCTTC
CDR3aa: CASSQGLQGWVYGYTF

j_gene: TRBJ1-4
v_gene: TRBV3-1/TRBV3-2
abundance: few
d_gene: NA
CDR3nt: TGTGCCAGCAGCCAAAACGGCCTCGGGGTTCTGTTTTTT
CDR3aa: CASSQNGLGVLFF

j_gene: TRBJ1-2
v_gene: TRBV5-1
abundance: NA
d_gene: NA
CDR3nt: TGCGCCAGCAGCTTGGGAGTTGGGACACTCGAGGATGGCTACACCTTC
CDR3aa: CASSLGVGTLEDGYTF

j_gene: TRBJ1-1
v_gene: TRBV28
abundance: NA
d_gene: TRBD1
CDR3nt: TGTGCCAGCAGTATGGCAGGGGGCGAATTCGCTGAAGCTTTCTTT
CDR3aa: CASSMAGGEFAEAFF

j_gene: TRBJ2-7
v_gene: TRBV11-2
abundance: NA
d_gene: NA
CDR3nt: TGTGCCAGCAGCCACACACAGGGAGGACTCTACGAGCAGTACTTC
CDR3aa: CASSHTQGGLYEQYF

j_gene: TRBJ1-2
v_gene: TRBV25-1
abundance: NA
d_gene: NA
CDR3nt: TGTGCCAGCAGTGAGCGGACAACCCGCTATGGCTACACCTTC
CDR3aa: CASSERTTRYGYTF

j_gene: TRBJ1-5
v_gene: TRBV19
abundance: NA
d_gene: TRBD1
CDR3nt: TGTGCCAGTACCCCAAGACAGGGGAATCAGCCCCAGCATTTT
CDR3aa: CASTPRQGNQPQHF

j_gene: TRBJ1-6
v_gene: TRBV2
abundance: NA
d_gene: NA
CDR3nt: TGTGCCAGCAGTGAATCCCTCCGAGGTTCACCCCTCCACTTT
CDR3aa: CASSESLRGSPLHF

j_gene: TRBJ1-1
v_gene: TRBV28
abundance: NA
d_gene: NA
CDR3nt: TGTGCCAGCAGTTCACAGGGATTGAACACTGAAGCTTTCTTT
CDR3aa: CASSSQGLNTEAFF

j_gene: TRBJ1-4
v_gene: TRBV12-3/TRBV12-4
abundance: NA
d_gene: NA
CDR3nt: TGTGCCAGCTGGGGGGGGTACGATGAAAAACTGTTTTTT
CDR3aa: CASWGGYDEKLFF

j_gene: TRBJ1-4
v_gene: TRBV27
abundance: NA
d_gene: NA
CDR3nt: TGTGCCAGCAGTCCCACAGGGTCCGGCCGGGAAAAACTGTTTTTT
CDR3aa: CASSPTGSGREKLFF

j_gene: TRBJ1-6
v_gene: TRBV5-6
abundance: once
d_gene: TRBD1
CDR3nt: TGTGCCAGCAGCGGACGGGACAGGGGACGAAATTCACCCCTCCACTTT
CDR3aa: CASSGRDRGRNSPLHF

j_gene: TRBJ1-3
v_gene: TRBV2
abundance: once
d_gene: NA
CDR3nt: TGTGCCGCATCCCCAGACCTGGCTGCTGGAAACACCATATATTTT
CDR3aa: CAASPDLAAGNTIYF

j_gene: TRBJ2-1
v_gene: TRBV5-4
abundance: NA
d_gene: TRBD2
CDR3nt: TGTGCCAGCAGCCTGGGAGGGGGACTAGCGGGAGTGGGTGAGCAGTTCTTC
CDR3aa: CASSLGGGLAGVGEQFF

j_gene: TRBJ2-3
v_gene: TRBV27
abundance: NA
d_gene: TRBD2
CDR3nt: TGTGCCAGCAGTATATACCCTAGCGGGGAGGGTACAGATACGCAGTATTTT
CDR3aa: CASSIYPSGEGTDTQYF

j_gene: TRBJ1-1
v_gene: TRBV12-3/TRBV12-4
abundance: NA
d_gene: NA
CDR3nt: TGTGCCAGCAGTTTACTCAGTAACACTGAAGCTTTCTTT
CDR3aa: CASSLLSNTEAFF

j_gene: TRBJ2-2
v_gene: TRBV10-3
abundance: NA
d_gene: NA
CDR3nt: TGTGCCATCAGCCAAGGGCGGACGAACACCGGGGAGCTGTTTTTT
CDR3aa: CAISQGRTNTGELFF

j_gene: TRBJ2-1
v_gene: TRBV29-1
abundance: NA
d_gene: NA
CDR3nt: TGCAGCGTTGGGGTGGAGAGCTCCTACAATGAGCAGTTCTTC
CDR3aa: CSVGVESSYNEQFF

j_gene: TRBJ2-7
v_gene: TRBV11-2
abundance: NA
d_gene: NA
CDR3nt: TGTGCCAGCAGCTTGGCCAGGGGGGGCTACGAGCAGTACTTC
CDR3aa: CASSLARGGYEQYF

j_gene: TRBJ1-4
v_gene: TRBV3-1/TRBV3-2
abundance: NA
d_gene: TRBD1
CDR3nt: TGTGCCAGCAGCCCGGGACAGACTACAGGAAAACTGTTTTTT
CDR3aa: CASSPGQTTGKLFF

j_gene: TRBJ2-4
v_gene: TRBV18
abundance: NA
d_gene: NA
CDR3nt: TGTGCCAGCTCACCACCAGGGGCCAAAAACATTCAGTACTTC
CDR3aa: CASSPPGAKNIQYF

j_gene: TRBJ2-7
v_gene: TRBV6-5
abundance: NA
d_gene: NA
CDR3nt: TGTGCCAGCAGTTACTCCAGGACGTCGAACTCCTACGAGCAGTACTTC
CDR3aa: CASSYSRTSNSYEQYF

j_gene: TRBJ2-7
v_gene: TRBV10-3
abundance: NA
d_gene: NA
CDR3nt: TGTGCCATCAGTCCGTCCTACGAGCAGTACTTC
CDR3aa: CAISPSYEQYF

j_gene: TRBJ2-1
v_gene: TRBV12-3/TRBV12-4
abundance: NA
d_gene: NA
CDR3nt: TGTGCCAGCAGCGGGGGCTCCTACAATGAGCAGTTCTTC
CDR3aa: CASSGGSYNEQFF

j_gene: TRBJ1-2
v_gene: TRBV28
abundance: NA
d_gene: TRBD1
CDR3nt: TGTGCCAGCAGTTTAGGGACAGGGAATGGCTACACCTTC
CDR3aa: CASSLGTGNGYTF

j_gene: TRBJ1-1
v_gene: TRBV10-3
abundance: NA
d_gene: NA
CDR3nt: TGTGCCATCAGAACAGGACAGCCGAACACTGAAGCTTTCTTT
CDR3aa: CAIRTGQPNTEAFF

j_gene: TRBJ1-2
v_gene: TRBV6-5
abundance: once
d_gene: NA
CDR3nt: TGTGCCAGCAGCCCCATAGCGTCATATAACTATGGCTACACCTTC
CDR3aa: CASSPIASYNYGYTF

j_gene: TRBJ1-1
v_gene: TRBV5-1
abundance: once
d_gene: NA
CDR3nt: TGCGCCAGCAGGAGCAACCTGGGGGGGAACACTGAAGCTTTCTTT
CDR3aa: CASRSNLGGNTEAFF

j_gene: TRBJ1-5
v_gene: TRBV4-3
abundance: NA
d_gene: NA
CDR3nt: TGCGCCAGCAGTAAGGGACGGAACAATCAGCCCCAGCATTTT
CDR3aa: CASSKGRNNQPQHF

j_gene: TRBJ1-6
v_gene: TRBV7-9
abundance: once
d_gene: TRBD1
CDR3nt: TGTGCCAGCAGCCCCGGGACAGAGTATAATTCACCCCTCCACTTT
CDR3aa: CASSPGTEYNSPLHF

j_gene: TRBJ2-7
v_gene: TRBV12-3/TRBV12-4
abundance: NA
d_gene: NA
CDR3nt: TGTGCCAGCAGTGACACTATCTACGAGCAGTACTTC
CDR3aa: CASSDTIYEQYF

j_gene: TRBJ2-7
v_gene: TRBV6-5
abundance: NA
d_gene: NA
CDR3nt: TGTGCCAGCAGTTACCGGGACACAACGTCCTACGAGCAGTACTTC
CDR3aa: CASSYRDTTSYEQYF